These 4 T cell receptor beta chains were sequenced from one sample in a study of response to subunit inactivated influenza vaccine. A single record per CDR3 protein comes from TCRdb applying MiXCR to the RT-PCR reads. The sample gives about 520,000 distinct CDR3 sequences, 25% of which show up once; around 2% is in the top ten. The source was CD4+ T cells sorted from PBMCs, collected 5 days after vaccination. These receptors originate from a man in his fifties who received an inactivated influenza vaccine.

The table lists this clonotype with a few counts. The J gene is TRBJ2-1, the V gene TRBV20-1; 11 bases line up with TRBD1. The CDR3 has 14 amino acids. CDR1 is DFQATT and CDR2 is SNEGSKA in the germline V gene (reference sequence). The junction had 8 bases not matched to a gene; V was cut back by 4 bases and J by 9 bases. The CDR3 DNA reads as TGCAGTGCTATAAGGACAGGGGGCTGGGGTGAGCAGTTCTTC. Protein product: CSAIRTGGWGEQFF.

The chain recombines TRBV5-1 with TRBJ2-1; weak D call: TRBD1 (5 bases). The length of the CDR3 is 14 residues. Trimming took 3 bases from V and 5 from J, leaving 12 bases between them. Germline lookup yields CDR1 SGHRS and CDR2 YFSETQ. CDR3 protein: CASSSAARDNEQFF. DNA of the CDR3: TGCGCCAGCAGCTCCGCGGCCAGGGACAATGAGCAGTTCTTC.

The J gene is TRBJ2-4, the V gene TRBV4-2; 10 bases match TRBD2. Germline assignment: CDR1 LGHNA and CDR2 YNFKEQ. V gave up 1 base and J gave up 0 bases; unmatched junction bases: 3. The CDR3 totals 17 residues. The chain's CDR3 is CASSQVSGGLAKNIQYF. Here the CDR3 DNA reads TGTGCCAGCAGCCAAGTTAGCGGGGGGCTAGCCAAAAACATTCAGTACTTC.

This clonotype has just one count. V usage is TRBV3-1 and J usage is TRBJ2-7; 9 nucleotides agree with TRBD2. This CDR3 is built from 16 residues. The J segment lost 4 bases and the V segment lost 4 bases, leaving 11 bases of the junction unmatched. CDR1 and CDR2 from the germline V gene are LGHDT and YNNKEL (reference sequence). CDR3 DNA sequence: TGTGCCAGCAGCCCTAGGGGCGGGAGGGCCGTTTACGAGCAGTACTTC. Its translation is CASSPRGGRAVYEQYF.